Presented here are 19 T cell receptor beta chains from one specimen sequenced in a study of blood T cell repertoires in COVID-19. Repertoires were generated with immunoSEQ multiplex PCR, while TCRdb's copy carries only in-frame clones and drops some. The sample consists of about 30,000 clones, roughly 80% of them appearing once. Sequenced: peripheral blood. These receptors were collected from a man in his 70s with COVID-19, enrolled during active disease.

The chain links TRBV2 to TRBJ2-5; D is unclear. Trimming took off 3 bases at V and 4 bases at J, with 6 bases between the two ends. Germline CDR1 is SNHLY and CDR2 is FYNNEI. CDR3 size: 12 residues. CDR3 coding DNA: TGTGCCAGCAGTGACTATGGAGAGACCCAGTACTTC. It specifies CASSDYGETQYF. The entire variable domain, with the rest obtained from reference TRBV2 and TRBJ2-5, is as follows: EPEVTQTPSHQVTQMGQEVILRCVPISNHLYFYWYRQILGQKVEFLVSFYNNEISEKSEIFDDQFSVERPDGSNFTLKIRSTKLEDSAMYFCASSDYGETQYFGPGTRLLVL.

This clone was observed a single time. CDR3 sequence (DNA): TGTGCCAGCAGCTTAACGGGGGACAGGGGTCGCACCGGGGAGCTGTTTTTT. Encoded protein: CASSLTGDRGRTGELFF. The chain combines TRBV7-3 with TRBJ2-2; 10 bases are a match to TRBD1. J lost 4 bases, V lost 0 bases, and 5 bases had no gene match. CDR1 is SGHTA and CDR2 is FQGTGA in the germline V gene. The CDR3 runs 17 residues.

V and J are TRBV29-1 and TRBJ1-5; no reliable D call. Germline CDR1 SQVTM, CDR2 ANQGSEA. CDR3 length: 13 residues. The germline V and J ends were trimmed by 4 bases and 5 bases, with 12 bases remaining between them. The CDR3 nucleotides read TGCAGCGTTGCGACGGAGAGAGATCAGCCCCAGCATTTT. Protein product: CSVATERDQPQHF.

This chain connects TRBV9 to TRBJ1-3; no clear D. The CDR3 is 14 amino acids. The V end lost 2 bases, the J end lost 0 bases, and 6 bases lay between the germline ends. Germline V gene data show CDR1 as SGDLS and CDR2 as YYNGEE. The CDR3 nucleotides are TGTGCCAGCAGCGTCGACTACTCTGGAAACACCATATATTTT. It codes for CASSVDYSGNTIYF.

V gene TRBV18 combines with J gene TRBJ2-2; D is perhaps TRBD1 (6 bases). The CDR3 spans 15 residues. Trimming took 4 bases from V and 2 from J, leaving 11 bases between them. Germline V gene sequence: CDR1 KGHSH, CDR2 LQKENI. CDR3 nucleotide sequence: TGTGCCAGCTCACAACGACAGGTTAACACCGGGGAGCTGTTTTTT. Protein: CASSQRQVNTGELFF.

This chain joins TRBV12-5 and TRBJ2-1; D not certain. Germline V gene data show CDR1 as LGHNT and CDR2 as FRNRAP. This CDR3 comprises 18 residues. V dropped 3 bases and J dropped 3 bases, with 21 bases sitting between them. This CDR3 reads CASGFHVQEALDYNEQFF. The CDR3 DNA is TGTGCTAGTGGTTTCCACGTCCAGGAAGCCTTAGACTACAATGAGCAGTTCTTC. The full variable domain, with the rest looked up from reference TRBV12-5 and TRBJ2-1, is DARVTQTPRHKVTEMGQEVTMRCQPILGHNTVFWYRQTMMQGLELLAYFRNRAPLDDSGMPKDRFSAEMPDATLATLKIQPSEPRDSAVYFCASGFHVQEALDYNEQFFGPGTRLTVL.

In DNA form, the CDR3 reads TGTGCCAGCAGCCCACTCCGGACCGGGACAGGTGGGACCGGGGAGCTGTTTTTT. It specifies CASSPLRTGTGGTGELFF. The rearrangement links TRBV7-9 to TRBJ2-2; 8 positions agree with TRBD1. Germline-derived CDR1 and CDR2 are SEHNR and FQNEAQ (reference sequence). This CDR3 region has 18 residues. The ends lost 5 bases at V and 5 bases at J; junction bases unmatched: 16.

This clone was seen a handful of times. The rearrangement uses TRBV10-1 and TRBJ1-2, with a weak D call TRBD1 (6 bases). Trimming stripped 9 bases from V and 4 bases from J, with 21 bases between. This CDR3 has 15 amino acids. The germline gives CDR1 WNHNN, CDR2 SYGVQD (reference sequence). The CDR3 DNA sequence: TGCGCCAGATACGGGACACGGTCTTTAGGCTATGGCTACACCTTC. Amino acid sequence: CARYGTRSLGYGYTF.

The chain carries TRBV6-5 and TRBJ1-5; 9 positions agree with TRBD1. Germline trimming cut 1 base from V and 7 bases from J; bases unmatched to any gene: 8. The germline gives CDR1 MNHEY, CDR2 SVGAGI. This CDR3 spans 16 amino acids. The CDR3 reads CASSYFSGTGLQPQHF. The CDR3 DNA is TGTGCCAGCAGTTACTTCTCCGGGACAGGGTTACAGCCCCAGCATTTT.

The chain is built from TRBV19 and TRBJ2-5; D is unclear. V lost 4 bases and J lost 2, with 11 bases in between. The CDR3 is 14 amino acids. Germline V CDR1 and CDR2: LNHDA, SQIVND (reference sequence). CDR3 nucleotides: TGTGCCAGTAGTACGAGGCGGATGCAAGAGACCCAGTACTTC. Translating it yields CASSTRRMQETQYF.

The rearrangement links TRBV5-1 to TRBJ2-7; a weak D match, TRBD1 (7 bases). The CDR3 length is 15 residues. V gave up 0 bases and J gave up 4 bases, with 14 bases separating them. Germline CDR1 reads SGHRS; CDR2 reads YFSETQ. This CDR3 is CASSLGGGGAYEQYF. The CDR3 bases are TGCGCCAGCAGCTTGGGAGGAGGGGGCGCGTACGAGCAGTACTTC. The full variable domain, completed using reference TRBV5-1 and TRBJ2-7, is KAGVTQTPRYLIKTRGQQVTLSCSPISGHRSVSWYQQTPGQGLQFLFEYFSETQRNKGNFPGRFSGRQFSNSRSEMNVSTLELGDSALYLCASSLGGGGAYEQYFGPGTRLTVT.

The chain employs TRBV5-1 and TRBJ2-2, with TRBD2 identical over 15 bases. The CDR3 runs 17 residues. Germline V gene data show CDR1 as SGHRS and CDR2 as YFSETQ. J gave up 7 bases and V 4 bases, and 8 bases lay outside the gene matches. CDR3 residues: CASSRTSGRAGIGELFF. The CDR3 bases are TGCGCCAGCAGCAGGACTAGCGGGAGGGCCGGAATCGGGGAGCTGTTTTTT.

The chain employs TRBV5-6 and TRBJ1-5; 8 bases are shared with TRBD1. Germline CDR1 reads SGHDT; CDR2 reads YYEEEE. CDR3 length: 13 residues. V lost 3 bases, J lost 7 bases, and 3 bases stayed unmatched. CDR3: CASSSDRDQPQHF. DNA of the CDR3: TGTGCCAGCAGCTCGGACAGGGACCAGCCCCAGCATTTT.

In its sample, this clone was seen a few times. The chain employs TRBV18 and TRBJ1-6; the D is unclear. This CDR3 region has 12 residues. The germline CDR1 and CDR2 sequences are KGHSH and LQKENI. V lost 3 bases and J 11 bases, leaving 8 bases between the germline ends. The CDR3 is CASSPETPPLHF. CDR3 coding DNA: TGTGCCAGCTCACCGGAGACCCCACCCCTCCACTTT.

The count of this clone is one. This rearrangement joins TRBV27 to TRBJ2-7; TRBD2 matches 9 bases. The trim removed 6 bases at V and 5 bases at J, leaving 8 bases unmatched. Germline V gives CDR1 MNHEY, CDR2 SMNVEV (reference sequence). There are 14 residues in the CDR3. CDR3 in DNA: TGTGCCAGCAGCGTCGGGACTAGCATCCACGAGCAGTACTTC. Translation gives CASSVGTSIHEQYF.

This chain connects TRBV7-8 to TRBJ2-7; a possible D gene is TRBD1 (6 bases). Deletions cut 0 bases from V and 2 bases from J, with 11 bases between. Germline V lookup: CDR1 SGHVS, CDR2 FQNEAQ. The CDR3 is made up of 15 amino acids. CDR3 sequence reads: CASSLAGQVTYEQYF. The CDR3 bases are TGTGCCAGCAGCTTAGCGGGACAAGTAACCTACGAGCAGTACTTC.

The V call is TRBV5-1, the J call TRBJ2-6, with D hard to call. The germline V and J ends were trimmed by 0 bases and 0 bases, with 4 bases remaining between them. The CDR3 runs 15 residues. Per the germline V gene, CDR1 is SGHRS and CDR2 is YFSETQ. CDR3 sequence: CASSLVVSGANVLTF. The CDR3 region has the DNA TGCGCCAGCAGCTTGGTAGTCTCTGGGGCCAACGTCCTGACTTTC.

This clone was detected only a few times. V and J are TRBV15 and TRBJ2-2, with D maybe TRBD1 (7 bases). CDR3 length: 15 residues. Germline lookup yields CDR1 LNHNV and CDR2 YYDKDF (reference sequence). The V gene lost 3 bases and the J gene lost 7 bases, with 15 bases spanning the gap. The CDR3 nucleotides are TGTGCCACCAGCAGTTTTCCAGGGGGGATCGGGGAGCTGTTTTTT. This encodes CATSSFPGGIGELFF.

The genes are TRBV6-5 and TRBJ1-2; possible D gene TRBD1, 5 bases. Trimming pared 6 bases from V and 7 bases from J, leaving 21 bases between. Germline CDR1 reads MNHEY; CDR2 reads SVGAGI. This CDR3 region has 15 residues. The CDR3 region has the DNA TGTGCCAGCAGGCCCCACGGCCAGGGCACTATTGGCTACACCTTC. Translation: CASRPHGQGTIGYTF.